The clone carrying this T cell receptor beta chain was observed at least ten times. As yet, its antigen is unknown. The data derive from a study of post-analysis software for immune sequencing data. Study results and caveats: Patients used five TRBV segments, including TRBV5-6, TRBV5-1 and TRBV20-1, more often than controls.

Libraries were made from TCR beta cDNA, and they carried unique molecular identifiers. TCRdb reanalysed the PCR reads using MiXCR and keeps one entry per CDR3 protein. The data show around 400,000 distinct CDR3 sequences, 30% to 45% seen once. Germline-derived CDR1 and CDR2 are SGHTA and FQGTGA. CDR3 length equals 13 residues. V lost 4 bases to trimming and J lost 4 bases, with 11 bases between them. Sequencing input: blood. The sequence derives from a girl under 18 with multiple sclerosis. The chain recombines TRBV7-3 with TRBJ2-7; TRBD2 is a possible D gene (6 bases). In DNA form, the CDR3 reads TGTGCCAGCAGCTGGACTATGGGATACGAGCAGTACTTC. Protein product: CASSWTMGYEQYF.